Shown below are 27 T cell receptor beta chains from a single sample sequenced in a study of blood T cells in healthy people across ages. Using a J-beta primer mix together with a sample-barcoded 5' primer, a second PCR was run for about 7 to 12 cycles. TCRdb ran MiXCR on the 5' RACE reads and lists one entry per CDR3 protein. The table has about 650,000 distinct CDR3 sequences, approximately 29% seen once. The sequencing input was blood. The receptors were gathered from a woman aged 80 or older in good health.

The chain links TRBV7-3 to TRBJ2-1, with 10 bases fitting TRBD1. The CDR3 consists of 16 residues. Germline values: CDR1 SGHTA, CDR2 FQGTGA. After removal of 5 bases from V and 6 bases from J, the junction contained 10 bases not matched to a gene. The CDR3 DNA reads TGTGCCAGCAGCGACACTCGGACAGGGGGTTTCAATGAGCAGTTCTTC. It encodes CASSDTRTGGFNEQFF.

The chain's CDR3 is CSAGQLNQPQHF. CDR3 DNA: TGCAGTGCAGGACAGTTGAATCAGCCCCAGCATTTT. This chain connects TRBV20-1 to TRBJ1-5; maybe TRBD1 (6 bases). V lost 6 bases, J lost 4 bases, and 10 bases lay in between. From germline, CDR1 is DFQATT and CDR2 SNEGSKA (reference sequence). There are 12 residues in the CDR3.

This clonotype was recorded many times. The rearrangement joins TRBV2 to TRBJ2-1, with D uncertain. The CDR3 contains 12 residues. Trimming left V 3 bases short and J 6 bases short, with 6 bases between. Germline CDR1 SNHLY, CDR2 FYNNEI. The CDR3 bases are TGTGCCAGCAGTGAGTTCCCCAATGAGCAGTTCTTC. It encodes CASSEFPNEQFF. Based on the CDR3 plus reference TRBV2 and TRBJ2-1, the full variable domain is EPEVTQTPSHQVTQMGQEVILRCVPISNHLYFYWYRQILGQKVEFLVSFYNNEISEKSEIFDDQFSVERPDGSNFTLKIRSTKLEDSAMYFCASSEFPNEQFFGPGTRLTVL.

A single count supports this clonotype. This chain links TRBV7-9 with TRBJ1-4; TRBD1 might be the D (5 bases). Trimming left V 1 base short and J 8 bases short, with 14 bases between. In germline, CDR1 is SEHNR, CDR2 FQNEAQ (reference sequence). This CDR3 spans 15 amino acids. The CDR3 reads CASSLVGQVREKLFF. The CDR3 coding sequence is TGTGCCAGCAGCTTAGTGGGGCAGGTCCGAGAAAAACTGTTTTTT.

This clonotype was recorded once. The chain carries TRBV11-2 and TRBJ1-6; 8 nucleotides line up with TRBD1. Germline CDR1 is SGHAT and CDR2 is FQNNGV. There are 15 residues in the CDR3. V shed 5 bases, J shed 6 bases, and the junction held 6 bases outside the gene matches. The chain's CDR3 is CASSPGQGPNSPLHF. The CDR3 nucleotides are TGTGCCAGCAGCCCTGGACAGGGCCCTAATTCACCCCTCCACTTT.

In this sample, this clonotype turned up many times. J is TRBJ2-5 and V is TRBV15; D gene unclear. Trimming shortened V by 0 bases and J by 5 bases, and 13 bases separated the two germline ends. Germline V gene data show CDR1 as LNHNV and CDR2 as YYDKDF (reference sequence). The CDR3 loop spans 15 amino acids. CDR3 sequence: CATSRETQPWETQYF. For the CDR3, the DNA is TGTGCCACCAGCAGAGAGACGCAACCATGGGAGACCCAGTACTTC.

V is TRBV7-2 and J is TRBJ2-1, with D possibly matching TRBD2 (6 bases). Trimming shortened V by 6 bases and J by 6 bases, and 21 bases separated the two germline ends. Germline CDR1 and CDR2: SGHTA and FQGNSA. The CDR3 loop spans 16 amino acids. In DNA form, the CDR3 reads TGTGCCAGCAGACCTAGTGGGGGGACCCCTTTCAATGAGCAGTTCTTC. Translation gives CASRPSGGTPFNEQFF.

Ten or more counts support this clonotype. The J gene is TRBJ2-7, the V gene TRBV11-2; 11 nucleotides agree with TRBD1. V shed 1 base and J 5 bases; nucleotides not matched to a gene: 4. CDR1 is SGHAT, CDR2 FQNNGV, per germline. The CDR3 consists of 15 residues. The CDR3 spells CASSLGDRGIDEQYF. The CDR3 coding sequence is TGTGCCAGCAGCTTAGGGGACAGGGGGATCGACGAGCAGTACTTC. The full variable domain, with the rest looked up from reference TRBV11-2 and TRBJ2-7, is EAGVAQSPRYKIIEKRQSVAFWCNPISGHATLYWYQQILGQGPKLLIQFQNNGVVDDSQLPKDRFSAERLKGVDSTLKIQPAKLEDSAVYLCASSLGDRGIDEQYFGPGTRLTVT.

This clonotype was recorded a few times. The chain links TRBV6-2 or TRBV6-3 to TRBJ2-3; D might be TRBD2 (6 bases). The germline CDR1 and CDR2 sequences are MNHEY and SVGEGT. Trimming took off 2 bases at V and 1 base at J, with 13 bases between the two ends. This CDR3 contains 16 residues. CDR3 protein: CASSYPLSGRTDTQYF. CDR3 bases: TGTGCCAGCAGTTACCCATTAAGCGGGCGCACAGATACGCAGTATTTT.

This clonotype was counted a few times. It may be a read error: a sequence one base away is much more abundant. The gene calls are TRBV20-1 and TRBJ2-7; D is unresolved. Germline lookup yields CDR1 DFQATT and CDR2 SNEGSKA (reference sequence). This CDR3 spans 12 amino acids. As DNA, the CDR3 is TGCAGGGCTAGAGACTCAGGAGACGAGCAGTACTTC. Its translation: CRARDSGDEQYF.

This clonotype was counted a few times. This could be a read error, since a much larger clone is one nucleotide away. CDR3 DNA sequence: TGCGCCAGCAGCTTTTTCGACAGTAATGAGCAGTACTTC. Translating gives CASSFFDSNEQYF. This sequence joins TRBV5-1 and TRBJ2-7; D possibly corresponds to TRBD1 (5 bases). CDR3 size: 13 residues. Deletions cut 2 bases from V and 7 bases from J, with 13 bases between. CDR1 SGHRS and CDR2 YFSETQ come from the germline V gene.

This clonotype was detected ten times or more. The chain recombines TRBV20-1 with TRBJ2-7, with D hard to call. The germline V gene encodes CDR1 DFQATT and CDR2 SNEGSKA (reference sequence). The CDR3 has 12 residues. V dropped 3 bases and J dropped 3 bases, with 9 bases sitting between them. The CDR3: CSARATHYEQYF. The CDR3 DNA sequence: TGCAGTGCTAGGGCTACCCACTACGAGCAGTACTTC.

The chain couples TRBV10-3 to TRBJ1-3; D ambiguous. V dropped 10 bases and J dropped 0 bases, with 10 bases sitting between them. The CDR3 totals 13 residues. In germline, CDR1 is ENHRY, CDR2 SYGVKD. Here the CDR3 reads CATNKGSGNTIYF. As DNA, the CDR3 is TGTGCCACTAACAAGGGCTCTGGAAACACCATATATTTT.

A note on this clonotype: A much larger clone is a single base away; this may be a read error. The V gene is TRBV12-3 or TRBV12-4, the J gene TRBJ2-7, with D possibly being TRBD2 (5 bases). This CDR3 has 14 amino acids. The germline V and J ends were trimmed by 5 bases and 10 bases, with 21 bases remaining between them. In DNA, the CDR3 is TGTGCCAGCAGTGTCGAGATTAGGAGGCGGGTTCAGTACTTC. Translated: CASSVEIRRRVQYF.

The sample holds a few counts of this clonotype. The chain carries TRBV4-2 and TRBJ2-2; D may be TRBD2 (5 bases). V was pared by 0 bases and J by 2 bases, with 13 bases between. Germline CDR1 is LGHNA and CDR2 is YNFKEQ. This CDR3 region has 17 residues. The CDR3 DNA reads TGTGCCAGCAGCCAAGATATTGCGGGCGCAAACACCGGGGAGCTGTTTTTT. Amino acids: CASSQDIAGANTGELFF.

The chain has TRBV5-1 and TRBJ2-7; no clear D. Looked up from germline, CDR1 is SGHRS and CDR2 is YFSETQ. CDR3 size: 15 residues. Trimming removed 4 bases from V and 0 bases from J, with 14 bases in between. The CDR3 loop reads CASSRPDGPSYEQYF. CDR3 coding DNA: TGCGCCAGCAGCCGACCAGACGGGCCCTCCTACGAGCAGTACTTC.

The chain employs TRBV7-9 and TRBJ2-7; D may be TRBD2 (6 bases). The CDR3 sequence is 14 residues long. The V and J ends lost 2 bases and 6 bases respectively, with 14 bases between them. Germline values: CDR1 SEHNR, CDR2 FQNEAQ (reference sequence). CDR3 sequence: CASSLNGRISEQYF. The DNA for the CDR3 is TGTGCCAGCAGCTTAAACGGGAGAATCTCCGAGCAGTACTTC.

This clonotype was detected many times. CDR3 sequence: CASRQGSTEAFF. The CDR3, as DNA: TGTGCCAGCAGACAGGGTAGCACTGAAGCTTTCTTT. The rearrangement links TRBV6-6 to TRBJ1-1, with a tentative D call TRBD1 (6 bases). The ends were cut back, 6 bases at V and 4 bases at J, with 9 bases in the middle. The CDR3 is 12 amino acids. In germline, CDR1 is MNHNY, CDR2 SVGAGI (reference sequence).

The rearrangement joins TRBV19 to TRBJ1-5; D uncertain. The CDR3 has 14 amino acids. CDR1 is LNHDA and CDR2 is SQIVND in the germline V gene (reference sequence). Trimming stripped 7 bases from V and 1 base from J, with 11 bases between. The CDR3 is CASKDGPSNQPQHF. The CDR3, as DNA: TGTGCCAGTAAGGACGGTCCCAGCAATCAGCCCCAGCATTTT.

The V and J genes are TRBV7-9 and TRBJ1-1; a possible D gene is TRBD1 (5 bases). The CDR3 runs 13 residues. Germline values: CDR1 SEHNR, CDR2 FQNEAQ (reference sequence). Trimming removed 3 bases from V and 6 bases from J, with 11 bases in between. The CDR3 region has the DNA TGTGCCAGCAGCTTGGCAGGGTCCCCTGAAGCTTTCTTT. This translates into CASSLAGSPEAFF.

This clonotype showed up many times. V and J are TRBV21-1 and TRBJ1-5; the table's TRBD1 call for D was not verified on the DNA. TRBV21-1 is flagged as a pseudogene. The CDR3 is made up of 15 amino acids. In DNA form, the CDR3 reads TGTGCCAGCAGCGACAGGGGGCATGACAATCAGCCCCAGCATTTT. Translation: CASSDRGHDNQPQHF.

This clonotype was detected ten times or more. V usage is TRBV20-1 and J usage is TRBJ2-1; D remains ambiguous. V dropped 7 bases and J dropped 2 bases, with 15 bases sitting between them. The CDR3 is made up of 14 amino acids. Germline CDR1 DFQATT, CDR2 SNEGSKA (reference sequence). The CDR3 is CSVVDRVTYNEQFF. The CDR3 DNA follows: TGCAGTGTCGTGGACCGGGTCACCTACAATGAGCAGTTCTTC.

This clonotype turned up a few times. The chain uses TRBV19 and TRBJ1-5; D gene unclear. The CDR3 has 13 amino acids. CDR1 and CDR2 (germline): LNHDA, SQIVND (reference sequence). V shed 3 bases and J shed 4 bases, with 7 bases lying between them. The CDR3 DNA reads as TGTGCCAGTAGTATTCAACTTAATCAGCCCCAGCATTTT. The encoded protein is CASSIQLNQPQHF.

This clonotype was counted at least ten times. The CDR3 loop reads CASSNPTVSYNEQFF. The DNA of the CDR3 is TGTGCCAGCAGCAACCCGACAGTCTCCTACAATGAGCAGTTCTTC. This chain links TRBV3-1 with TRBJ2-1, with D tentatively TRBD1 (5 bases). The ends were cut back, 5 bases at V and 0 bases at J, with 11 bases in the middle. Germline V gives CDR1 LGHDT, CDR2 YNNKEL (reference sequence). This CDR3 spans 15 amino acids.

This clonotype was seen repeatedly, ten times or more. This sequence may be a read error, since a much larger clone differs from it by one base. This sequence joins TRBV9 and TRBJ2-1, with TRBD2 matching over 9 bases. The end of the DNA fits TRBJ2-7 better, so the J call may be wrong. Germline-derived CDR1 and CDR2 are SGDLS and YYNGEE. The CDR3 totals 15 residues. In DNA form, the CDR3 reads TGTGCCAGCAGCCTCGGGACTAGCACCTACAATGAGCAGTACTTC. Its protein is CASSLGTSTYNEQYF.

Note on this clonotype: A much larger clone differs from this one at a single base, so this may be a read error. The genes are TRBV12-3 or TRBV12-4 and TRBJ2-5; 10 bases map to TRBD1. CDR3 length: 14 residues. Trimming removed 5 bases from V and 11 bases from J; junction bases left unmatched: 11. CDR3 protein: CASSQLGGTGEQYF. DNA of the CDR3: TGTGCCAGCAGTCAACTGGGCGGGACAGGGGAGCAGTACTTC.

This clonotype was counted at least ten times. The V and J genes are TRBV5-1 and TRBJ2-1; possibly TRBD2 for D (5 bases). V lost 4 bases and J 3 bases, leaving 20 bases between the germline ends. The CDR3 length is 17 residues. The germline V gene encodes CDR1 SGHRS and CDR2 YFSETQ. The chain's CDR3 is CASSPGSFIRGYNEQFF. The CDR3 DNA follows: TGCGCCAGCAGCCCAGGATCCTTCATCCGGGGCTACAATGAGCAGTTCTTC.